This entry concerns a single T cell receptor (beta chain). The antigen is undetermined. Constant-segment-primed 5'RACE gave TCR alpha and TCR beta cDNA libraries with sample barcodes and UMIs. MiXCR, run by TCRdb on the 5' RACE reads, gives a single entry per CDR3 protein. The table includes roughly 400,000 distinct CDR3 sequences, roughly 15% detected once. This entry is derived from a study of T-cell memory formation after mild COVID-19. On the study more broadly: TCR clusters were largely donor specific.

Deletions cut 6 bases from V and 5 bases from J, with 22 bases between. The CDR3 is 16 amino acids. Study conclusions and caveats: Cross-reactive memory apparently joined, as some responding clones appeared in pre-infection memory. The SARS-CoV-2 specificity of second-wave clones reaching peak at day 37 remained unverified.

Sequencing was performed on PBMCs or a T cell subset sorted from them (not recorded which). The receptor's source is a man aged 18 to 35 who had mild COVID-19 (a few samples of this study predate the infection). Cell type and time point are not known. The V call is TRBV12-3 or TRBV12-4, the J call TRBJ1-2; D may be TRBD1 (5 bases). The CDR3, as DNA: TGTGCCAGCAGCCCACGCGGGACGTGGGGGACTTATGGCTACACCTTC. It encodes CASSPRGTWGTYGYTF.